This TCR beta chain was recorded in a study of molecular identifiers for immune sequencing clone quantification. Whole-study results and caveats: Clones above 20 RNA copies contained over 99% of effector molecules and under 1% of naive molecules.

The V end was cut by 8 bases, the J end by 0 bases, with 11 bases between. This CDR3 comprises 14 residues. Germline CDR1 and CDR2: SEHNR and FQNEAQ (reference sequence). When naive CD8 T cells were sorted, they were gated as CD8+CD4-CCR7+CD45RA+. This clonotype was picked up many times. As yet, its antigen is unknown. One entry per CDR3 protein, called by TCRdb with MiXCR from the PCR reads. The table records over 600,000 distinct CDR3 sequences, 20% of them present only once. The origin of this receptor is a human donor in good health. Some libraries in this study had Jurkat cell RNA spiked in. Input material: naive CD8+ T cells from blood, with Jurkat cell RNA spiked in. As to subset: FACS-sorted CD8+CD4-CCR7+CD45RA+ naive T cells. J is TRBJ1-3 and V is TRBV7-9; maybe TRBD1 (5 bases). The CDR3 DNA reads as TGTGCCAGCCTGGGACCGATCTCTGGAAACACCATATATTTT. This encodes CASLGPISGNTIYF.